The clone carrying this TCR beta chain has just one count. Its antigen is currently unknown. Investigators isolated RNA and reverse transcribed it into cDNA to act as the sequencing template. Sequencing was performed with immunoSEQ multiplex PCR; in TCRdb, only in-frame clones are kept and a portion is missing. The sample lists under 150,000 clones; approximately 60% were seen once. These data are taken from a study of CD8+ T cells in alopecia areata. Study in general: The drug, oral tofacitinib, was given to treated patients at 5 to 10 mg twice daily. Whole-study findings and limits: Scalp clonality decreased significantly with tofacitinib, and so did expanded CD8+ clones among the top 100. The study found that many expanded lesional clones persisted in scalp and blood during tofacitinib. Normal skin's resident alphabeta T cells are also sequenced in scalp samples.

The treatment: oral pan-JAK inhibitor, 5-10 mg twice daily. The CDR3 covers 12 residues. Trimming took 10 bases from V and 0 from J, leaving 9 bases between them. The V gene's germline CDR1 is MDHEN and CDR2 SYDVKM. This sequence joins TRBV28 and TRBJ1-1; no reliable D call. Sequenced material: CD4+ T cells sorted from blood, taken at week 4, from a patient treated with tofacitinib. The sequence came from a human donor with alopecia areata. CDR3 loop: CATRSLNTEAFF. The CDR3 DNA sequence: TGTGCCACCAGGTCGTTGAACACTGAAGCTTTCTTT.